This T cell receptor beta chain is from a study of post-analysis software for immune sequencing data. Study details: Relapsing-remitting, secondary progressive and progressive-relapsing multiple sclerosis courses were included. The study's findings and limits: Roughly 5 TRBV segments occurring more often in patients than controls included TRBV5-6, TRBV5-1 and TRBV20-1. Same-batch samples co-clustered strongly by F measure. Compared with controls, patients showed significantly lower normalized Chao1 diversity.

Comment on this clonotype: Antigen: not known.

Unique molecular identifiers featured in each of the TCR beta cDNA libraries. Some 500,000 cDNA molecules were obtained per 1 to 10 million input T cells. TCRdb fed the PCR reads into MiXCR, producing one record per CDR3 protein. The table records more than 500,000 distinct CDR3 sequences, approximately 31% of them present only once. The germline CDR1 and CDR2 sequences are DFQATT and SNEGSKA (reference sequence). The ends were cut back, 0 bases at V and 4 bases at J, with 10 bases in the middle. CDR3 length equals 15 residues. The chain couples TRBV20-1 to TRBJ1-6, with D possibly being TRBD1 (6 bases). What was sequenced was blood. This sequence originates from a girl aged 2 to 17 with multiple sclerosis. CDR3: CSARDLGQYNSPLHF. The CDR3 DNA is TGCAGTGCTAGAGATTTGGGACAATATAATTCACCCCTCCACTTT.